This entry concerns a single T cell receptor (beta chain). Antigen: not known. PCR involved 60 Vbeta and 13 Jbeta primers. Measured with immunoSEQ multiplex PCR; TCRdb has only the in-frame clones, and not every one. Altogether some 170,000 clones are present, roughly four fifths being singletons, with the ten largest covering roughly 4%. This sample was included in a study of cytomegalovirus exposure and HLA in healthy donors. Study findings and constraints: TCR beta V- and J-gene trimming was later associated with a missense DCLRE1C variant.

CDR1 SGHRS and CDR2 YFSETQ come from the germline V gene. Losses at the gene ends were 6 bases for V and 2 bases for J; bases not matched to a gene: 13. The CDR3 spans 17 residues. Specimen: PBMCs. V usage is TRBV5-1 and J usage is TRBJ2-3, with 9 nucleotides matching TRBD2. The receptor's source is a man aged 50 or older in good health and CMV-seropositive. This chain's CDR3 is CASTNSRLAGLTDTQYF. The CDR3 bases are TGCGCCAGCACCAACTCGCGTCTAGCGGGGCTCACAGATACGCAGTATTTT.